This passage covers 5 T cell receptor beta chains from one sample sequenced in a study of Tregs in tolerant kidney transplant recipients. This table comes from immunoSEQ multiplex PCR, and its TCRdb copy is limited to in-frame clones, with some not included. The repertoire holds around 70,000 clones, with just under 95% as singletons. Sequencing was performed on CD8+ T cells from blood, taken before the transplant. The receptors were gathered from a human donor who received a combined kidney and bone marrow transplant.

V usage is TRBV29-1 and J usage is TRBJ2-2; TRBD2 agrees at 10 bases. Trimming at V came to 3 bases and at J to 0 bases, leaving 10 bases not matched to a gene. The CDR3 has 18 amino acids. The germline CDR1 and CDR2 sequences are SQVTM and ANQGSEA. CDR3 residues: CSVEEISSGGSNTGELFF. CDR3 in DNA: TGCAGCGTTGAGGAGATATCTAGCGGGGGATCGAACACCGGGGAGCTGTTTTTT.

The rearrangement uses TRBV15 and TRBJ1-6, with D perhaps matching TRBD1 (6 bases). V lost 3 bases and J 9 bases, leaving 12 bases between the germline ends. CDR1 and CDR2 (germline): LNHNV, YYDKDF (reference sequence). The CDR3 totals 14 residues. CDR3 loop: CATSSDRDTSPLHF. CDR3 nucleotide sequence: TGTGCCACCAGCAGTGACCGGGACACTTCACCCCTCCACTTT.

This clone qualifies as medium-sized. The rearrangement links TRBV6-1 to TRBJ2-2; 9 bases are a match to TRBD2. V gave up 8 bases and J gave up 7 bases; unmatched junction bases: 11. This CDR3 has 15 residues. Germline-derived CDR1 and CDR2 are MNHNS and SASEGT. CDR3 residues: CASSVAGDPGGELFF. In DNA form, the CDR3 reads TGTGCCAGCTCAGTAGCGGGGGATCCCGGCGGGGAGCTGTTTTTT.

In this sample, this clone turned up once. The V and J genes are TRBV9 and TRBJ2-3; D is possibly TRBD2 (7 bases). The CDR3 has 17 residues. The germline V gene encodes CDR1 SGDLS and CDR2 YYNGEE. With 2 bases removed from V and 2 bases from J, the gap between germline ends came to 18 bases. In nucleotides, the CDR3 is TGTGCCAGCAGCGTCCCCTCGGGGGGCGCAACCACAGATACGCAGTATTTT. It is translated as CASSVPSGGATTDTQYF.

The chain uses TRBV19 and TRBJ2-3; no firm D call. This CDR3 has 14 amino acids. From germline, CDR1 is LNHDA and CDR2 SQIVND (reference sequence). V dropped 7 bases and J dropped 2 bases, with 13 bases sitting between them. CDR3 bases: TGTGCCAGTATCCCCCGGGTATTCACAGATACGCAGTATTTT. Protein product: CASIPRVFTDTQYF.